These 24 T cell receptor beta chains were all obtained from the same sample, sequenced in a study of PD-1 and CTLA-4 blockade in melanoma. Using immunoSEQ multiplex PCR, the repertoire was profiled, and TCRdb retains in-frame clones only, with some absent. The sample has about 28,000 clones, approximately 90% seen once. This material consisted of CD8+ T cells from peripheral blood, taken from a patient given anti-PD-1 treatment. All receptors come from a human donor with melanoma.

The gene calls are TRBV5-4 and TRBJ2-1; D is uncertain. Germline V gene sequence: CDR1 SGHNT, CDR2 YYREEE (reference sequence). This CDR3 comprises 14 residues. The V end lost 0 bases, the J end lost 6 bases, and 10 bases lay between the germline ends. The CDR3 nucleotides read TGTGCCAGCAGCTTGGAAGGGCCGGGCAATGAGCAGTTCTTC. Translating it yields CASSLEGPGNEQFF. Full variable domain (missing parts from reference TRBV5-4 and TRBJ2-1): ETGVTQSPTHLIKTRGQQVTLRCSSQSGHNTVSWYQQALGQGPQFIFQYYREEENGRGNFPPRFSGLQFPNYSSELNVNALELDDSALYLCASSLEGPGNEQFFGPGTRLTVL.

Comments on this clone: One end of the junction varies from germline; a read error may be responsible. The V gene is TRBV3-1 (or the pseudogene TRBV3-2), the J gene TRBJ2-7; D is unresolved. The CDR3 runs to 15 residues. Looked up from germline, CDR1 is LGHDT and CDR2 is YNNKEL (reference sequence). The chain's CDR3 is CASSQGVTGSYGQYF. The CDR3 nucleotides read TGTGCCAGCAGCCAAGGAGTGACTGGGTCCTACGGGCAGTACTTC.

The V call is TRBV2, the J call TRBJ1-1; D not certain. The V end lost 9 bases, the J end lost 3 bases, and 11 bases lay between the germline ends. Looked up from germline, CDR1 is SNHLY and CDR2 is FYNNEI. The CDR3 consists of 12 residues. The CDR3 loop reads CARGLGDTEAFF. CDR3 sequence (DNA): TGTGCCAGGGGCCTGGGTGACACTGAAGCTTTCTTT.

The J gene is TRBJ1-2, the V gene TRBV7-9; 7 nucleotides line up with TRBD1. The CDR3 is 16 amino acids. Germline V gene data show CDR1 as SEHNR and CDR2 as FQNEAQ (reference sequence). Trimming cost V 4 bases and J 0 bases; bases outside gene matches: 8. CDR3 coding DNA: TGTGCCAGCAGCTCGGGACAGTCACTTACTAACTATGGCTACACCTTC. Protein sequence: CASSSGQSLTNYGYTF.

This chain links TRBV2 with TRBJ1-1; D might be TRBD1 (6 bases). From germline, CDR1 is SNHLY and CDR2 FYNNEI. The CDR3 contains 13 residues. The V and J ends lost 4 bases and 0 bases respectively, with 6 bases between them. The CDR3: CASSGQVNTEAFF. Here the CDR3 DNA reads TGTGCCAGCAGTGGACAGGTGAACACTGAAGCTTTCTTT.

The chain links TRBV3-1 (or the pseudogene TRBV3-2) to TRBJ1-5; D might be TRBD1 (6 bases). The CDR3 runs 16 residues. CDR1 and CDR2 from the germline V gene are LGHDT and YNNKEL (reference sequence). Trimming took off 1 base at V and 4 bases at J, with 14 bases between the two ends. DNA for the CDR3: TGTGCCAGCAGCCAAGGGGTAGGGGGGGCTAATCAGCCCCAGCATTTT. This codes for CASSQGVGGANQPQHF.

In its sample, this clone was seen once. The CDR3 loop is CASTLSDRGAYEQYF. DNA of the CDR3: TGTGCCAGCACCCTATCGGACAGGGGAGCCTACGAGCAGTACTTC. J is TRBJ2-7 and V is TRBV28; TRBD1 agrees at 9 bases. V was clipped by 7 bases and J by 2 bases; unmatched bases: 9. Germline assignment: CDR1 MDHEN and CDR2 SYDVKM. The CDR3 contains 15 residues.

This chain links TRBV4-1 with TRBJ1-6; D is ambiguous. Germline V lookup: CDR1 MGHRA, CDR2 YSYEKL. The CDR3 is 12 amino acids. V dropped 0 bases and J dropped 14 bases, with 8 bases sitting between them. In DNA, the CDR3 is TGCGCCAGCAGCCAAGAGGGTGTGGCCCTCCACTTT. Residues: CASSQEGVALHF.

The chain couples TRBV29-1 to TRBJ2-3; maybe TRBD2 (6 bases). Germline loops: CDR1 SQVTM, CDR2 ANQGSEA. CDR3 length equals 16 residues. Trimming cost V 0 bases and J 4 bases, with 17 bases left between them. The CDR3 reads CSVEESAGTAPDTQYF. CDR3 DNA: TGCAGCGTTGAAGAATCGGCAGGGACTGCCCCAGATACGCAGTATTTT.

This chain uses TRBV6-5 with TRBJ2-5; D may be TRBD1 (5 bases). V gave up 2 bases and J gave up 7 bases, with 8 bases separating them. This CDR3 has 12 residues. The germline CDR1 and CDR2 sequences are MNHEY and SVGAGI. DNA of the CDR3: TGTGCCAGCAGTTACCCTCAGGGGACCCAGTACTTC. Translated, it gives CASSYPQGTQYF.

The rearrangement joins TRBV27 to TRBJ2-1; 11 bases align to TRBD2. CDR1 is MNHEY and CDR2 is SMNVEV in the germline V gene (reference sequence). The CDR3 totals 15 residues. With 6 bases clipped from V and 7 bases from J, the junction kept 8 bases outside the gene matches. In DNA, the CDR3 is TGTGCCAGCAGCCCTACTAGCGGGGGATGGAATGAGCAGTTCTTC. It is translated as CASSPTSGGWNEQFF.

This clone was counted a single time. The gene calls are TRBV10-2 and TRBJ2-7, with D perhaps TRBD2 (5 bases). Germline V CDR1 and CDR2: WSHSY, SAAADI. The CDR3 covers 14 residues. V was shortened by 6 bases and J by 1 base, with 13 bases between the two germline ends. DNA for the CDR3: TGCGCCAGCAGAGAGGGCACGGAATCCTACGAGCAGTACTTC. Residues: CASREGTESYEQYF.

This clone was observed a handful of times. This rearrangement joins TRBV7-6 to TRBJ2-7; the D gene is possibly TRBD1 (6 bases). Germline loops: CDR1 SGHVS, CDR2 FNYEAQ. Between the trimmed V and J ends, which lost 4 bases and 5 bases, there was a span of 12 bases. CDR3 length: 13 residues. CDR3 bases: TGTGCCAGCAGCTCCCGGGACACAGACGAGCAGTACTTC. This gives the protein CASSSRDTDEQYF. The variable domain in full, completed from reference TRBV7-6 and TRBJ2-7, reads GAGVSQSPRYKVTKRGQDVALRCDPISGHVSLYWYRQALGQGPEFLTYFNYEAQQDKSGLPNDRFSAERPEGSISTLTIQRTEQRDSAMYRCASSSRDTDEQYFGPGTRLTVT.

The chain is built from TRBV27 and TRBJ2-7, with TRBD1 identical over 7 bases. J was trimmed by 5 bases and V by 5 bases; bases with no gene match: 18. The germline V gene has CDR1 MNHEY and CDR2 SMNVEV (reference sequence). CDR3 length: 17 residues. CDR3: CASSASYPTGSLDEQYF. The CDR3 DNA reads TGTGCCAGCAGTGCTTCTTACCCGACAGGGAGCTTGGACGAGCAGTACTTC.

V gene TRBV21-1 combines with J gene TRBJ1-5. TRBV21-1 is marked as a pseudogene. This CDR3 has 16 residues. The CDR3 is CASSKGNSFSNQPQHF. In nucleotides, the CDR3 is TGTGCCAGCAGCAAGGGGAACAGCTTTAGCAATCAGCCCCAGCATTTT.

The CDR3 here is CASSLEVGKGNTEAFF. CDR3 DNA sequence: TGTGCCAGCAGCTTAGAGGTAGGGAAGGGGAACACTGAAGCTTTCTTT. This chain links TRBV7-9 with TRBJ1-1; D is undetermined. V lost 1 base, J lost 1 base, and 13 bases lay in between. The CDR3 contains 16 residues. Germline lookup yields CDR1 SEHNR and CDR2 FQNEAQ (reference sequence).

A few counts support this clone. The J gene is TRBJ2-7, the V gene TRBV7-8, with 8 nucleotides matching TRBD1. Trimming took 5 bases from V and 7 from J; bases not matched to a gene: 10. This CDR3 region has 14 residues. Germline V gene sequence: CDR1 SGHVS, CDR2 FQNEAQ. The CDR3 nucleotides are TGTGCCAGCAGCCCAGGGACAGGTACGGGAGAGCAGTACTTC. This encodes CASSPGTGTGEQYF. The variable domain in full, completed from reference TRBV7-8 and TRBJ2-7, reads GAGVSQSPRYKVAKRGQDVALRCDPISGHVSLFWYQQALGQGPEFLTYFQNEAQLDKSGLPSDRFFAERPEGSVSTLKIQRTQQEDSAVYLCASSPGTGTGEQYFGPGTRLTVT.

The J gene is TRBJ2-7, the V gene TRBV27; D remains unclear. Between the trimmed V and J ends, which lost 2 bases and 1 base, there was a span of 9 bases. Germline V lookup: CDR1 MNHEY, CDR2 SMNVEV (reference sequence). The CDR3 runs to 14 residues. This CDR3 is CASSLESVSYEQYF. The CDR3 nucleotides are TGTGCCAGCAGTTTAGAGTCAGTTTCCTACGAGCAGTACTTC.

This clone has a single count. The chain joins TRBV10-3 to TRBJ1-1; TRBD1 matches 7 bases. J lost 0 bases, V lost 0 bases, and 1 base had no gene match. This CDR3 region has 15 residues. Germline lookup yields CDR1 ENHRY and CDR2 SYGVKD. CDR3 in amino acids: CAISESTGMNTEAFF. CDR3 in DNA: TGTGCCATCAGTGAGTCGACAGGGATGAACACTGAAGCTTTCTTT.

This clone was counted once. The genes are TRBV4-1 and TRBJ2-2, with D unresolved. This CDR3 contains 13 residues. The V and J ends lost 3 bases and 4 bases respectively, with 6 bases between them. The germline gives CDR1 MGHRA, CDR2 YSYEKL. The CDR3 bases are TGCGCCAGCAGCCATGTGGGCACCGGGGAGCTGTTTTTT. It yields the protein CASSHVGTGELFF.

The rearrangement joins TRBV7-8 to TRBJ1-1; a possible D gene is TRBD1 (5 bases). The CDR3 spans 17 residues. Germline lookup yields CDR1 SGHVS and CDR2 FQNEAQ. V lost 1 base to trimming and J lost 0 bases, with 15 bases between them. CDR3 sequence: CASSLGSSGALNTEAFF. CDR3 in DNA: TGTGCCAGCAGCTTAGGTTCGTCTGGGGCACTGAACACTGAAGCTTTCTTT.

This sequence joins TRBV2 and TRBJ2-1, with D possibly being TRBD2 (5 bases). CDR3 length equals 16 residues. Trimming took off 7 bases at V and 2 bases at J, with 18 bases between the two ends. The germline V gene has CDR1 SNHLY and CDR2 FYNNEI. The CDR3 DNA reads TGTGCCAGCATTGTAGATGGAGGAGGCGCCTACAATGAGCAGTTCTTC. Its translation: CASIVDGGGAYNEQFF.

The V call is TRBV5-4, the J call TRBJ1-5, with D unresolved. This CDR3 spans 14 amino acids. Germline lookup yields CDR1 SGHNT and CDR2 YYREEE (reference sequence). Trimming removed 1 base from V and 0 bases from J, with 5 bases in between. CDR3 sequence reads: CASSLRGSNQPQHF. In DNA form, the CDR3 reads TGTGCCAGCAGCTTGCGGGGTAGCAATCAGCCCCAGCATTTT.

This clone was found once. The chain carries TRBV11-2 and TRBJ1-4, with D uncertain. This CDR3 comprises 16 residues. Germline CDR1 SGHAT, CDR2 FQNNGV. The V and J ends lost 1 base and 2 bases respectively, with 11 bases between them. CDR3 sequence (DNA): TGTGCCAGCAGCTTAGGCAGGTTTTCGACTAATGAAAAACTGTTTTTT. Amino acids: CASSLGRFSTNEKLFF.